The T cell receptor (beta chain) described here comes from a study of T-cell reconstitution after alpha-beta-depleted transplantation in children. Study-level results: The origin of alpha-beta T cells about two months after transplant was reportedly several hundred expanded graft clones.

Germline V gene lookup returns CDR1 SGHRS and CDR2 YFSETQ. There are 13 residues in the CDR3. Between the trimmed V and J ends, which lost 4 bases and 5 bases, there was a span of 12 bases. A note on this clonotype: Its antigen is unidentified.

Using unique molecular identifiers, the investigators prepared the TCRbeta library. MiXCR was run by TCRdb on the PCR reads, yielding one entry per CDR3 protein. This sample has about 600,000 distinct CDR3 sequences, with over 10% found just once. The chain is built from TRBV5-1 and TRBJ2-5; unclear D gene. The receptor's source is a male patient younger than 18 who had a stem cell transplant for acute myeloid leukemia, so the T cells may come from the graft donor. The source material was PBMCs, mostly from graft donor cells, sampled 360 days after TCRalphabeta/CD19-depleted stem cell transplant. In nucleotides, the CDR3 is TGCGCCAGCAGCCGATACATCCCCGAGACCCAGTACTTC. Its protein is CASSRYIPETQYF. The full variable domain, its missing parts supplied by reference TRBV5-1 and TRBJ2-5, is KAGVTQTPRYLIKTRGQQVTLSCSPISGHRSVSWYQQTPGQGLQFLFEYFSETQRNKGNFPGRFSGRQFSNSRSEMNVSTLELGDSALYLCASSRYIPETQYFGPGTRLLVL.